Following are 16 T cell receptor beta chains from one sample sequenced in a study of cytomegalovirus exposure and HLA in healthy donors. In the PCR, 60 Vbeta and 13 Jbeta primers were used. TCRdb's copy holds only in-frame clones and misses some; the assay was immunoSEQ multiplex PCR. The sample records about 160,000 clones, about 65% being singletons. Sequences were obtained from PBMCs. These receptors came from a woman in her thirties in good health and CMV-seronegative.

The chain carries TRBV9 and TRBJ2-5, with D perhaps TRBD1 (6 bases). CDR3 length: 16 amino acids. Trimming stripped 3 bases from V and 2 bases from J, with 17 bases between. Germline V gene data show CDR1 as SGDLS and CDR2 as YYNGEE. The CDR3 loop reads CASSDRVQASQETQYF. In DNA, the CDR3 is TGTGCCAGCAGCGACAGGGTCCAAGCAAGTCAAGAGACCCAGTACTTC.

The J gene is TRBJ2-7, the V gene TRBV19; the match to TRBD2 covers 9 bases. After removal of 3 bases from V and 0 bases from J, the junction contained 3 bases not matched to a gene. Germline V gene data show CDR1 as LNHDA and CDR2 as SQIVND (reference sequence). The CDR3 is made up of 15 amino acids. In nucleotides, the CDR3 is TGTGCCAGTAGTATGGTACTAGCGGGCTCCTACGAGCAGTACTTC. This sequence encodes CASSMVLAGSYEQYF.

The V and J genes are TRBV7-2 and TRBJ2-7; TRBD2 matches at 7 bases. The CDR3 runs 14 residues. J was trimmed by 7 bases and V by 0 bases; bases with no gene match: 6. Looked up from germline, CDR1 is SGHTA and CDR2 is FQGNSA. Written as DNA, the CDR3 is TGTGCCAGCAGCTTAGCCGGCGGGAGTTATGAGCAGTACTTC. The encoded protein is CASSLAGGSYEQYF.

Only a few counts were recorded for this clone. This chain links TRBV4-3 with TRBJ2-1, with 8 bases lining up with TRBD1. CDR3 length equals 14 residues. Trimming took 6 bases from V and 9 from J; bases not matched to a gene: 10. Germline CDR1 and CDR2: LGHNA and YSLEER. The CDR3 DNA reads as TGCGCCAGCAGACGACAGACAGGGGCGGGTGAGCAGTTCTTC. Encoded protein: CASRRQTGAGEQFF.

The chain combines TRBV2 with TRBJ2-7; TRBD1 is a possible D gene (5 bases). CDR3 length equals 14 residues. CDR1 is SNHLY and CDR2 is FYNNEI in the germline V gene. V lost 10 bases, J lost 7 bases, and 23 bases lay in between. CDR3 region: CATNNYQGRSEQYF. Written as DNA, the CDR3 is TGTGCCACCAACAACTATCAGGGCCGGTCTGAGCAGTACTTC.

The rearrangement links TRBV2 to TRBJ2-3; D is possibly TRBD2 (5 bases). Germline CDR1 and CDR2: SNHLY and FYNNEI. This CDR3 comprises 14 residues. V was clipped by 4 bases and J by 2 bases, with 10 bases between them. The CDR3 DNA is TGTGCCAGCAGTGGGAGGACGGACACAGATACGCAGTATTTT. Amino acid sequence: CASSGRTDTDTQYF.

This clone was found once. The rearrangement joins TRBV7-2 to TRBJ2-5, with no clear D. Germline V gene lookup returns CDR1 SGHTA and CDR2 FQGNSA. V gave up 5 bases and J gave up 5 bases, with 9 bases separating them. This CDR3 contains 12 residues. CDR3 DNA sequence: TGTGCCAGCAGCCGAGTCGGTGAGACCCAGTACTTC. Translating it yields CASSRVGETQYF.

The chain has TRBV4-1 and TRBJ2-7; 8 bases agree with TRBD1. Trimming at V came to 2 bases and at J to 2 bases, leaving 5 bases not matched to a gene. Germline loops: CDR1 MGHRA, CDR2 YSYEKL. The CDR3 spans 15 residues. The CDR3 is CASSQTGQGPYEQYF. The CDR3 DNA is TGCGCCAGCAGCCAAACAGGACAGGGTCCCTACGAGCAGTACTTC.

The rearrangement joins TRBV5-8 to TRBJ1-5; D gene unclear. This CDR3 spans 16 amino acids. CDR1 and CDR2 (germline): SGHTS, YDEGEE. Trimming took 5 bases from V and 3 from J, leaving 18 bases between them. The CDR3 nucleotides read TGTGCCAGCAGGGTGGTGGGCAGAGAAGACAATCAGCCCCAGCATTTT. Translated: CASRVVGREDNQPQHF.

The V call is TRBV4-3, the J call TRBJ2-1; D is possibly TRBD2 (6 bases). V gave up 0 bases and J gave up 7 bases, with 10 bases separating them. CDR3 length equals 14 residues. From germline, CDR1 is LGHNA and CDR2 YSLEER. CDR3 region: CASSQDGTPNEQFF. Written as DNA, the CDR3 is TGCGCCAGCAGCCAAGATGGGACTCCAAATGAGCAGTTCTTC.

The V and J genes are TRBV27 and TRBJ2-3; D not resolved. Per the germline V gene, CDR1 is MNHEY and CDR2 is SMNVEV (reference sequence). Trimming took 6 bases from V and 0 from J, leaving 4 bases between them. The CDR3 is 12 amino acids. This CDR3 reads CASSHSTDTQYF. For the CDR3, the DNA is TGTGCCAGCAGCCATAGCACAGATACGCAGTATTTT.

The chain uses TRBV9 and TRBJ2-1, with a weak D call TRBD1 (6 bases). The germline V gene encodes CDR1 SGDLS and CDR2 YYNGEE. V gave up 0 bases and J gave up 4 bases, with 11 bases separating them. This CDR3 is built from 15 residues. CDR3 sequence (DNA): TGTGCCAGCAGCGTAGCTACCGGACAGTACAATGAGCAGTTCTTC. It specifies CASSVATGQYNEQFF.

The chain combines TRBV12-5 with TRBJ2-1; D ambiguous. The germline CDR1 and CDR2 sequences are LGHNT and FRNRAP. The CDR3 extends over 12 amino acids. V was pared by 0 bases and J by 10 bases, with 7 bases between. The CDR3 DNA sequence: TGTGCTAGTGGTTTGGTACTATCCGAGCAGTTCTTC. Its translation: CASGLVLSEQFF.

The table lists this clone with a count of one. The chain joins TRBV6-5 to TRBJ2-5; TRBD1 aligns across 9 bases. There are 15 residues in the CDR3. V lost 4 bases to trimming and J lost 2 bases; unmatched junction nucleotides: 5. Germline V CDR1 and CDR2: MNHEY, SVGAGI. CDR3 in amino acids: CASSFGGQGQETQYF. The CDR3 DNA reads as TGTGCCAGCAGTTTTGGGGGACAGGGTCAAGAGACCCAGTACTTC.

This rearrangement joins TRBV7-2 to TRBJ1-4; a possible D gene is TRBD1 (6 bases). This CDR3 contains 15 residues. From germline, CDR1 is SGHTA and CDR2 FQGNSA. With 1 base removed from V and 6 bases from J, the gap between germline ends came to 12 bases. The CDR3 DNA is TGTGCCAGCAGCTTAGGGGGACAACCATATGAAAAACTGTTTTTT. This codes for CASSLGGQPYEKLFF.

V is TRBV11-1 and J is TRBJ1-4; TRBD1 might be the D (5 bases). Trimming left V 6 bases short and J 7 bases short, with 18 bases between. There are 15 residues in the CDR3. In germline, CDR1 is SGHAT, CDR2 FQDESV (reference sequence). The CDR3 DNA is TGTGCCAGCAGGGTGCGGGGCCACGAAGGTGAAAAACTGTTTTTT. This sequence encodes CASRVRGHEGEKLFF.